The 32 T cell receptor beta chains given below trace back to one sample, sequenced in a study of T cells in Graves' hyperthyroidism and ophthalmopathy. What was amplified from RNA transcripts were TCR beta CDR3 regions. TCR CDR3 regions were first amplified by RT-PCR with HTBI primers. TCRdb itself ran the multiplex PCR reads through MiXCR, one entry per CDR3 protein. The table has hundreds of thousands of distinct CDR3 sequences, 15% to 19% seen once. The source material was blood. Source of these receptors: a woman younger than 35 with Graves' hyperthyroidism.

The chain has TRBV2 and TRBJ2-1; TRBD1 matches at 10 bases. The CDR3 contains 14 residues. Germline V gene data show CDR1 as SNHLY and CDR2 as FYNNEI. V shed 6 bases and J 4 bases; nucleotides not matched to a gene: 3. CDR3 residues: CASRGTGVYNEQFF. CDR3 nucleotides: TGTGCCAGCAGGGGGACAGGGGTATACAATGAGCAGTTCTTC.

This clonotype was observed many times. A much bigger clone sits one base away, suggesting this may be a read error. The chain couples TRBV14 to TRBJ1-1; D remains unclear. Germline values: CDR1 SGHDN, CDR2 FVKESK. V lost 2 bases, J lost 0 bases, and 4 bases lay in between. The CDR3 length is 13 residues. The CDR3 loop reads CASSQQVNTEAFF. DNA of the CDR3: TGTGCCAGCAGCCAACAGGTGAACACTGAAGCTTTCTTT.

Ten or more counts support this clonotype. The V call is TRBV3-1, the J call TRBJ1-2, with D perhaps TRBD1 (6 bases). The V and J ends lost 3 bases and 1 base respectively, with 15 bases between them. Germline V lookup: CDR1 LGHDT, CDR2 YNNKEL (reference sequence). This CDR3 spans 16 amino acids. As DNA, the CDR3 is TGTGCCAGCAGCCATTTGGGGGGCAGATATAACTATGGCTACACCTTC. This translates into CASSHLGGRYNYGYTF.

This clonotype was seen repeatedly, ten times or more. V usage is TRBV3-1 and J usage is TRBJ2-2; tentatively, D is TRBD1 or TRBD2 (6 bases each). The length of the CDR3 is 14 residues. CDR1 is LGHDT, CDR2 YNNKEL, per germline (reference sequence). V was cut by 5 bases and J by 4 bases, with 11 bases left in between. As DNA, the CDR3 is TGTGCCAGCAGCAAGGGGGGAACCACCGGGGAGCTGTTTTTT. Translating gives CASSKGGTTGELFF.

This clonotype has a count of ten or more. This chain connects TRBV12-3 or TRBV12-4 to TRBJ1-4, with D possibly matching TRBD1 (5 bases). The length of the CDR3 is 14 residues. The V end lost 8 bases, the J end lost 10 bases, and 20 bases lay between the germline ends. CDR3: CASHSTEVGGKLFF. CDR3 DNA: TGTGCCAGCCATTCCACTGAGGTGGGGGGAAAACTGTTTTTT.

This clonotype was recorded many times. The chain carries TRBV12-3 or TRBV12-4 and TRBJ1-4, with 7 bases matching TRBD1. The CDR3 spans 14 residues. Trimming cost V 6 bases and J 8 bases; bases outside gene matches: 9. CDR3 region: CASSPSGGREKLFF. For the CDR3, the DNA is TGTGCCAGCAGCCCTTCAGGGGGGCGGGAAAAACTGTTTTTT.

In its sample, this clonotype was seen many times. The genes are TRBV6-5 and TRBJ1-6; D gene uncertain. Trimming shortened V by 2 bases and J by 6 bases, and 2 bases separated the two germline ends. This CDR3 is built from 12 residues. Germline loops: CDR1 MNHEY, CDR2 SVGAGI. As DNA, the CDR3 is TGTGCCAGCAGTTACATTAATTCACCCCTCCACTTT. Translation gives CASSYINSPLHF.

This clonotype was found many times. CDR3 protein: CANRDRGPEEKLFF. The CDR3, as DNA: TGTGCCAACCGGGACAGGGGCCCGGAGGAAAAACTGTTTTTT. V gene TRBV6-1 combines with J gene TRBJ1-4, with TRBD1 matching 10 bases. The junction had 10 bases not matched to a gene; V was cut back by 10 bases and J by 8 bases. Germline CDR1 MNHNS, CDR2 SASEGT. The CDR3 extends over 14 amino acids.

Ten or more counts support this clonotype. V is TRBV19 and J is TRBJ1-1; maybe TRBD1 (6 bases). Germline V lookup: CDR1 LNHDA, CDR2 SQIVND (reference sequence). V lost 4 bases, J lost 4 bases, and 13 bases lay in between. The CDR3 totals 14 residues. CDR3 sequence reads: CASSRSGASTEAFF. The CDR3 region has the DNA TGTGCCAGTAGTAGGTCGGGGGCGAGCACTGAAGCTTTCTTT.

V usage is TRBV10-3 and J usage is TRBJ2-3; 8 nucleotides agree with TRBD1. This CDR3 region has 14 residues. The ends lost 3 bases at V and 5 bases at J; junction bases unmatched: 4. Per the germline V gene, CDR1 is ENHRY and CDR2 is SYGVKD. For the CDR3, the DNA is TGTGCCATCAGTGATTCCAGGGGGCAAGATACGCAGTATTTT. It specifies CAISDSRGQDTQYF.

This clonotype was counted ten times or more. This chain joins TRBV7-6 and TRBJ2-5, with D possibly being TRBD1 (5 bases). V was trimmed by 2 bases and J by 1 base, leaving 11 bases between them. The length of the CDR3 is 15 residues. Germline V lookup: CDR1 SGHVS, CDR2 FNYEAQ. The CDR3, as DNA: TGTGCCAGCAGCTTAATATGGGGCCCCCAAGAGACCCAGTACTTC. It specifies CASSLIWGPQETQYF.

The chain joins TRBV12-3 or TRBV12-4 to TRBJ2-7, with 9 bases identical to TRBD1. The CDR3 contains 13 residues. V trimming: 8 bases; J trimming: 2 bases; junction bases outside the gene matches: 4. The CDR3 spells CASLRTGAYEQYF. The CDR3 DNA is TGTGCCAGCCTAAGGACAGGGGCCTACGAGCAGTACTTC.

This clonotype was picked up many times. J is TRBJ2-1 and V is TRBV2; 11 bases line up with TRBD2. CDR1 and CDR2 from the germline V gene are SNHLY and FYNNEI. CDR3 size: 15 residues. V shed 4 bases and J 9 bases; nucleotides not matched to a gene: 8. The CDR3 DNA reads as TGTGCCAGCAGTGGAGGGACTAGCGGTGAGGTTGAGCAGTTCTTC. It specifies CASSGGTSGEVEQFF.

This clonotype was seen many times. This chain uses TRBV7-6 with TRBJ2-5, with TRBD2 identical over 13 bases. The CDR3 has 16 amino acids. Per germline, CDR1 SGHVS and CDR2 FNYEAQ. The J segment lost 2 bases and the V segment lost 4 bases, leaving 4 bases of the junction unmatched. This CDR3 reads CASSSRTSGSQETQYF. In nucleotides, the CDR3 is TGTGCCAGCAGCTCACGGACTAGCGGGAGTCAAGAGACCCAGTACTTC.

This chain joins TRBV2 and TRBJ2-1; 7 bases fit TRBD2. Germline assignment: CDR1 SNHLY and CDR2 FYNNEI. V gave up 2 bases and J gave up 4 bases; unmatched junction bases: 11. The CDR3 consists of 17 residues. CDR3 DNA sequence: TGTGCCAGCAGTGAACAGGCTAGCGGAACCTCGTACAATGAGCAGTTCTTC. Residues: CASSEQASGTSYNEQFF.

This clonotype was detected many times. The V gene is TRBV20-1, the J gene TRBJ1-5; D gene uncertain. CDR1 and CDR2 from the germline V gene are DFQATT and SNEGSKA (reference sequence). The CDR3 is 13 amino acids. Trimming cost V 1 base and J 4 bases, with 8 bases left between them. CDR3 DNA sequence: TGCAGTGCTAGAGGGCCCGGGAATCAGCCCCAGCATTTT. Residues: CSARGPGNQPQHF.

This clonotype has a count of ten or more. The rearrangement joins TRBV7-2 to TRBJ1-2, with 9 bases aligning to TRBD1. This CDR3 is 17 amino acids long. Germline loops: CDR1 SGHTA, CDR2 FQGNSA. Trimming removed 1 base from V and 4 bases from J; junction bases left unmatched: 10. CDR3 nucleotide sequence: TGTGCCAGCAGCTTAGGTCCCCCGGGACAGGGTATCTATGGCTACACCTTC. Translation gives CASSLGPPGQGIYGYTF.

This clonotype was picked up many times. This chain links TRBV28 with TRBJ1-2; possibly TRBD1 for D (5 bases). V gave up 6 bases and J gave up 4 bases, with 12 bases separating them. Germline V gene sequence: CDR1 MDHEN, CDR2 SYDVKM. The CDR3 loop spans 13 amino acids. The CDR3 reads CASRPGPIYGYTF. CDR3 sequence (DNA): TGTGCCAGCAGACCGGGACCTATCTATGGCTACACCTTC.

The V gene is TRBV12-3 or TRBV12-4, the J gene TRBJ2-1, with TRBD2 identical over 15 bases. V gave up 6 bases and J gave up 6 bases; unmatched junction bases: 9. The CDR3 extends over 17 amino acids. DNA of the CDR3: TGTGCCAGCAGCACTCTCCGGACTAGCGGGAGGGCCAATGAGCAGTTCTTC. Translated, it gives CASSTLRTSGRANEQFF.

The sample holds many counts of this clonotype. The chain combines TRBV20-1 with TRBJ1-5, with 8 bases aligning to TRBD1. V trimming: 1 base; J trimming: 3 bases; junction bases outside the gene matches: 8. This CDR3 is 16 amino acids long. Germline-derived CDR1 and CDR2 are DFQATT and SNEGSKA (reference sequence). CDR3 nucleotide sequence: TGCAGTGCTAGAGTGGCAGGGGGCTCCCTCAATCAGCCCCAGCATTTT. It is translated as CSARVAGGSLNQPQHF.

On this clonotype: A read error may explain this, as a much larger clone is one base away. This chain joins TRBV6-1 and TRBJ2-7; unclear D gene. This CDR3 spans 11 amino acids. CDR1 and CDR2 from the germline V gene are MNHNS and SASEGT. The CDR3, as DNA: TGTGCCAGCCGTATTCTGTACGGGCAGTACTTC. This encodes CASRILYGQYF.

This chain connects TRBV4-1 to TRBJ2-1; D is unclear. The CDR3 runs 16 residues. Deletions cut 0 bases from V and 2 bases from J, with 11 bases between. Germline V gene sequence: CDR1 MGHRA, CDR2 YSYEKL. CDR3 protein: CASSQELSAAYNEQFF. CDR3 DNA sequence: TGCGCCAGCAGCCAAGAACTCAGCGCCGCCTACAATGAGCAGTTCTTC.

This clonotype has more than one count but fewer than ten. CDR3 protein: CASSFAERADTQYF. The CDR3 DNA sequence: TGTGCCAGCAGCTTCGCCGAGCGGGCAGATACGCAGTATTTT. The gene calls are TRBV7-9 and TRBJ2-3; perhaps TRBD2 as D (6 bases). The CDR3 contains 14 residues. The V gene's germline CDR1 is SEHNR and CDR2 FQNEAQ (reference sequence). The V end lost 3 bases, the J end lost 4 bases, and 11 bases lay between the germline ends.

Many counts were recorded for this clonotype. This chain uses TRBV3-1 with TRBJ2-6; TRBD1 might be the D (5 bases). This CDR3 is 15 amino acids long. V was clipped by 4 bases and J by 4 bases, with 11 bases between them. CDR1 is LGHDT and CDR2 is YNNKEL in the germline V gene (reference sequence). This chain's CDR3 is CASSLYRQGANVLTF. In DNA, the CDR3 is TGTGCCAGCAGCCTGTACAGGCAAGGGGCCAACGTCCTGACTTTC.

This clonotype was recorded a few times. The chain combines TRBV10-3 with TRBJ2-3; 8 positions match TRBD2. The CDR3 is 16 residues long. Trimming took 0 bases from V and 2 from J; bases not matched to a gene: 4. Germline V lookup: CDR1 ENHRY, CDR2 SYGVKD. The CDR3 DNA reads as TGTGCCATCAGTGAGTCGATTAGCGGGATCACAGATACGCAGTATTTT. It is translated as CAISESISGITDTQYF.

The genes are TRBV6-1 and TRBJ2-4; 8 bases match TRBD2. Germline lookup yields CDR1 MNHNS and CDR2 SASEGT. J lost 6 bases, V lost 2 bases, and 6 bases had no gene match. This CDR3 comprises 15 residues. The CDR3 DNA reads as TGTGCCAGCAGTGAAAACGGACTAGCCTTAAACATTCAGTACTTC. Translated, it gives CASSENGLALNIQYF.

This clonotype was detected many times. The chain recombines TRBV4-1 with TRBJ2-7; possible D gene TRBD1, 5 bases. Trimming pared 1 base from V and 4 bases from J, leaving 11 bases between. In germline, CDR1 is MGHRA, CDR2 YSYEKL. CDR3 length equals 14 residues. The chain's CDR3 is CASSQGTRVYEQYF. CDR3 nucleotides: TGCGCCAGCAGCCAAGGGACACGGGTTTACGAGCAGTACTTC.

Concerning this clonotype: One base away lies a much larger clone, so this may be a sequencing read error. The chain recombines TRBV15 with TRBJ2-4, with TRBD2 identical over 7 bases. The germline V gene encodes CDR1 LNHNV and CDR2 YYDKDF (reference sequence). This CDR3 has 15 residues. The CDR3 DNA reads as TGTGCCACCAGCGGAGATGATCGGGGGAGGGACATTCAGTACTTC. This gives the protein CATSGDDRGRDIQYF.

This clonotype was found many times. V usage is TRBV7-2 and J usage is TRBJ2-1, with 7 bases fitting TRBD2. Trimming removed 5 bases from V and 2 bases from J; junction bases left unmatched: 6. The germline V gene encodes CDR1 SGHTA and CDR2 FQGNSA. The CDR3 is made up of 15 amino acids. CDR3 region: CASSITSEPYNEQFF. In nucleotides, the CDR3 is TGTGCCAGCAGCATTACTAGCGAACCCTACAATGAGCAGTTCTTC. Full variable domain (rest looked up from reference TRBV7-2 and TRBJ2-1): GAGVSQSPSNKVTEKGKDVELRCDPISGHTALYWYRQSLGQGLEFLIYFQGNSAPDKSGLPSDRFSAERTGGSVSTLTIQRTQQEDSAVYLCASSITSEPYNEQFFGPGTRLTVL.

This clonotype was observed many times. The J gene is TRBJ2-3, the V gene TRBV6-2 or TRBV6-3; D may be TRBD1 or TRBD2 (5 bases each). V was cut by 2 bases and J by 7 bases, with 25 bases left in between. CDR1 and CDR2 from the germline V gene are MNHEY and SVGEGT. The CDR3 runs to 18 residues. The CDR3 DNA sequence: TGTGCCAGCAGTTACAATAAGACGGGAAACAGGCCTCGGAATACGCAGTATTTT. This sequence encodes CASSYNKTGNRPRNTQYF.

This clonotype showed up many times. V and J are TRBV12-3 or TRBV12-4 and TRBJ1-6; possible D gene TRBD1, 6 bases. This CDR3 comprises 12 residues. Deletions cut 7 bases from V and 8 bases from J, with 9 bases between. Here the CDR3 DNA reads TGTGCCAGCACACAGGGAGATTCACCCCTCCACTTT. Its protein is CASTQGDSPLHF.

The chain combines TRBV25-1 with TRBJ1-1; 7 positions match TRBD1. CDR3 length: 15 residues. Trimming at V came to 4 bases and at J to 4 bases, leaving 9 bases not matched to a gene. CDR1 is MGHDK, CDR2 SYGVNS, per germline. The DNA for the CDR3 is TGTGCCAGCAGTGCAACAGGGGCCGCGGGCACTGAAGCTTTCTTT. Translation gives CASSATGAAGTEAFF.